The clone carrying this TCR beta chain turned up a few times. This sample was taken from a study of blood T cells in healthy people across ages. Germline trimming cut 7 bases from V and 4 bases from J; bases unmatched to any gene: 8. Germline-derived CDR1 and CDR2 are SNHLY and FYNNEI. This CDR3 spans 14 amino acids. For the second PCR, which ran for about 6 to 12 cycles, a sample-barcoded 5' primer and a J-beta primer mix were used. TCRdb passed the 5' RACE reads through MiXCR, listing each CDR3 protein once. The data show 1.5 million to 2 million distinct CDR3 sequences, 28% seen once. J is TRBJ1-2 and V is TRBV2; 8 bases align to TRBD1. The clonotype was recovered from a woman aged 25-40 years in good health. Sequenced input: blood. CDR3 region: CASNSAGQAYGYTF. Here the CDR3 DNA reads TGTGCCAGCAACTCCGCGGGACAGGCCTATGGCTACACCTTC.